This T cell receptor (beta chain) was found in a study of T cells in Graves' hyperthyroidism and ophthalmopathy. At the level of the study: The initial diagnosis was the point when peripheral blood was collected, ahead of any treatment.

Study-wide results and limits: Blood also showed most of the thyroid clonotypes that were expanded above 0.001.

Amplified regions were TCR beta CDR3 sequences from RNA transcripts. A set of HTBI primers served as the primers for a first-round RT-PCR of the TCR CDR3. Each CDR3 protein is one row after TCRdb ran MiXCR on the multiplex PCR reads. The data show around 760,000 distinct CDR3 sequences, just over 35% seen once. Details on this clonotype: What it recognizes is unknown.

Germline V gene sequence: CDR1 DFQATT, CDR2 SNEGSKA (reference sequence). The CDR3 contains 17 residues. The source is a woman in her 40s with Graves' hyperthyroidism. Sample: blood. V is TRBV20-1 and J is TRBJ2-6, with D perhaps TRBD2 (6 bases). For the CDR3, the DNA is TGCAGCGTTGCGTCGGGAGAGACCTATTCTGGGGCCAACGTCCTGACTTTC. Protein: CSVASGETYSGANVLTF.